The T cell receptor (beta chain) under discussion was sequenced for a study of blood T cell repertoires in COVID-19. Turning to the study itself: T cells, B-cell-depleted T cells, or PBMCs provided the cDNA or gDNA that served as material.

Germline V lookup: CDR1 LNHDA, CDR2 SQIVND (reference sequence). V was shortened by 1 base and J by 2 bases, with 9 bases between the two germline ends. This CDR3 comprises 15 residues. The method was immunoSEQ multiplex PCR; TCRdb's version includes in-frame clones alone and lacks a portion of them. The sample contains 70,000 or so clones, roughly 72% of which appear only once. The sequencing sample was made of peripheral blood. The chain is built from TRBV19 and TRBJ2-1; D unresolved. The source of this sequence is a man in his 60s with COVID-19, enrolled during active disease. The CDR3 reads CASSIAPGTYNEQFF. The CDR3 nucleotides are TGTGCCAGTAGTATAGCCCCGGGTACCTACAATGAGCAGTTCTTC.